Following are 26 T cell receptor beta chains from one sample sequenced in a study of blood T cell repertoires in COVID-19 (dated by TCRdb to 2019 to 2021). The library was obtained by the immunoSEQ multiplex PCR assay. TCRdb holds this immuneACCESS table with in-frame rearrangements only. Some clones are missing; in checked studies, unresolved V genes explain under half, and the rest has no known cause. Recorded for this sample are about 140,000 clones; over 75% of them occurred a single time. In total, the top ten clones hold around 2.9% of the sample. Sequencing input: PBMCs or T cells enriched from blood (not recorded which). The receptors shown here come from a woman aged 50 to 65 who had recovered from COVID-19.

The chain is built from TRBV30 and TRBJ1-5; D ambiguous. Germline CDR1 reads GTSNPN; CDR2 reads SVGIG (reference sequence). This CDR3 is built from 16 residues. Trimming removed 2 bases from V and 1 base from J, with 15 bases in between. CDR3 in amino acids: CAWSPRLGLSNQPQHF. The CDR3 DNA is TGTGCCTGGAGTCCACGACTGGGTTTGAGCAATCAGCCCCAGCATTTT.

The J gene is TRBJ2-2, the V gene TRBV28; D is ambiguous. Trimming pared 4 bases from V and 7 bases from J, leaving 10 bases between. From germline, CDR1 is MDHEN and CDR2 SYDVKM. The CDR3 sequence is 13 residues long. The CDR3 nucleotides read TGTGCCAGCAGTTCCCTTATTATCGGGGAGCTGTTTTTT. Translating gives CASSSLIIGELFF.

The chain uses TRBV30 and TRBJ1-5, with TRBD1 identical over 11 bases. CDR3 size: 14 residues. The V gene end was trimmed by 2 bases and the J gene end by 6 bases; junction bases not matched to a gene: 3. Germline V gene sequence: CDR1 GTSNPN, CDR2 SVGIG (reference sequence). CDR3 DNA: TGTGCCTGGAGTCATGGACAGGGGGCTCAGCCCCAGCATTTT. It encodes CAWSHGQGAQPQHF.

This clone came up a few times. The chain links TRBV3-1 (or the pseudogene TRBV3-2) to TRBJ2-5; 8 bases map to TRBD2. Germline CDR1 LGHDT, CDR2 YNNKEL (reference sequence). The V gene end was trimmed by 3 bases and the J gene end by 5 bases; junction bases not matched to a gene: 11. The CDR3 has 16 amino acids. CDR3 amino acids: CASSHMVNGGVETQYF. Written as DNA, the CDR3 is TGTGCCAGCAGCCATATGGTCAACGGGGGGGTGGAGACCCAGTACTTC.

The chain combines TRBV12-3 or TRBV12-4 with TRBJ1-2; D not resolved. This CDR3 contains 13 residues. Trimming cost V 3 bases and J 3 bases, with 8 bases left between them. The chain's CDR3 is CASSFGVDYGYTF. The CDR3 region has the DNA TGTGCCAGCAGTTTCGGGGTGGACTATGGCTACACCTTC.

J is TRBJ2-1 and V is TRBV21-1; TRBD2, as called in the table, went unchecked against the DNA. TRBV21-1 is a pseudogene locus. This CDR3 contains 16 residues. CDR3 bases: TGTGCCAGCAACTGTCCGGGCGCGGGACCTTACAATGAGCAGTTCTTC. It yields the protein CASNCPGAGPYNEQFF.

This clone was seen once. V is TRBV27 and J is TRBJ2-2; the match to TRBD2 covers 11 bases. Trimming at V came to 2 bases and at J to 3 bases, leaving 2 bases not matched to a gene. The CDR3 has 16 residues. CDR1 is MNHEY, CDR2 SMNVEV, per germline (reference sequence). The CDR3 bases are TGTGCCAGCAGTTTAGTAGCGGGAGGGTACACCGGGGAGCTGTTTTTT. Translating it yields CASSLVAGGYTGELFF.

The chain employs TRBV30 and TRBJ1-2; D might be TRBD1 (5 bases). Germline CDR1 and CDR2: GTSNPN and SVGIG (reference sequence). The V end was cut by 0 bases, the J end by 7 bases, with 12 bases between. The CDR3 runs 13 residues. The chain's CDR3 is CAWSVKGLAGYTF. Written as DNA, the CDR3 is TGTGCCTGGAGTGTAAAGGGGCTTGCTGGCTACACCTTC.

The chain combines TRBV7-9 with TRBJ1-2; TRBD1 matches 11 bases. The CDR3 loop spans 17 amino acids. V gave up 0 bases and J gave up 6 bases; unmatched junction bases: 9. The germline gives CDR1 SEHNR, CDR2 FQNEAQ (reference sequence). The CDR3 bases are TGTGCCAGCAGCTTAGCTTGGAGCGGGACAGGGGGGAATGGCTACACCTTC. It codes for CASSLAWSGTGGNGYTF.

This chain uses TRBV2 with TRBJ2-7; 9 bases align to TRBD1. The CDR3 sequence is 16 residues long. In germline, CDR1 is SNHLY, CDR2 FYNNEI. J gave up 1 base and V 8 bases, and 12 bases lay outside the gene matches. The CDR3 spells CASVPQGAILSYEQYF. The CDR3 coding sequence is TGTGCCAGCGTCCCACAGGGGGCCATCCTTTCCTACGAGCAGTACTTC.

This clone appeared a few times. Other DNA sequences in this sample translate to the same CDR3. The CDR3 coding sequence is TGTGCCAGCAGCTTGGCCCTAGCGGGGGGACAAGAGACCCAGTACTTC. Translation: CASSLALAGGQETQYF. V gene TRBV5-5 combines with J gene TRBJ2-5, with 11 bases that match TRBD2. CDR3 length: 16 amino acids. The germline CDR1 and CDR2 sequences are SGHKS and YYEKEE (reference sequence). After removal of 0 bases from V and 2 bases from J, the junction contained 3 bases not matched to a gene. The full variable domain, its missing parts supplied by reference TRBV5-5 and TRBJ2-5, is DAGVTQSPTHLIKTRGQQVTLRCSPISGHKSVSWYQQVLGQGPQFIFQYYEKEERGRGNFPDRFSARQFPNYSSELNVNALLLGDSALYLCASSLALAGGQETQYFGPGTRLLVL.

The rearrangement uses TRBV28 and TRBJ2-1; TRBD1 matches 11 bases. Germline V CDR1 and CDR2: MDHEN, SYDVKM. Trimming removed 4 bases from V and 10 bases from J; junction bases left unmatched: 12. This CDR3 has 16 residues. The CDR3 DNA reads TGTGCCAGCAGTTCGCCTCCCGGGACAGGGGGACAGGAGCAGTTCTTC. Its translation: CASSSPPGTGGQEQFF.

This clone was picked up a small number of times. V and J are TRBV5-6 and TRBJ2-5, with TRBD1 matching over 7 bases. The germline CDR1 and CDR2 sequences are SGHDT and YYEEEE. The junction had 0 bases not matched to a gene; V was cut back by 0 bases and J by 4 bases. The CDR3 sequence is 13 residues long. CDR3 bases: TGTGCCAGCAGCTTGGGACAGGGAGAGACCCAGTACTTC. It encodes CASSLGQGETQYF.

The chain employs TRBV27 and TRBJ1-2, with D perhaps matching TRBD1 (6 bases). The germline CDR1 and CDR2 sequences are MNHEY and SMNVEV (reference sequence). The CDR3 contains 15 residues. The V end lost 0 bases, the J end lost 3 bases, and 11 bases lay between the germline ends. Written as DNA, the CDR3 is TGTGCCAGCAGTTTATCGAGGGGGAGCGACTATGGCTACACCTTC. Amino acids: CASSLSRGSDYGYTF.

This chain connects TRBV3-1 (or the pseudogene TRBV3-2) to TRBJ2-3, with TRBD2 identical over 13 bases. The CDR3 is 16 residues long. Trimming took 4 bases from V and 1 from J; bases not matched to a gene: 2. The germline CDR1 and CDR2 sequences are LGHDT and YNNKEL (reference sequence). The CDR3 reads CASSRGTSGGTDTQYF. The DNA of the CDR3 is TGTGCCAGCAGCCGCGGGACTAGCGGGGGCACAGATACGCAGTATTTT.

The chain joins TRBV18 to TRBJ2-5; D might be TRBD1 (5 bases). CDR1 is KGHSH, CDR2 LQKENI, per germline. The CDR3 length is 15 residues. The germline V and J ends were trimmed by 3 bases and 4 bases, with 15 bases remaining between them. The DNA for the CDR3 is TGTGCCAGCTCACCTCCAACGGACATGAGAGAGACCCAGTACTTC. This codes for CASSPPTDMRETQYF. Looking up the rest from reference TRBV18 and TRBJ2-5 gives the full variable domain: NAGVMQNPRHLVRRRGQEARLRCSPMKGHSHVYWYRQLPEEGLKFMVYLQKENIIDESGMPKERFSAEFPKEGPSILRIQQVVRGDSAAYFCASSPPTDMRETQYFGPGTRLLVL.

This clone was recorded a few times. The CDR3 region is CASSLRTGQNTEAFF. The CDR3 bases are TGTGCCAGCAGTCTAAGGACAGGCCAGAACACTGAAGCTTTCTTT. The J gene is TRBJ1-1, the V gene TRBV6-5; TRBD1 aligns across 7 bases. V shed 5 bases, J shed 1 base, and the junction held 7 bases outside the gene matches. There are 15 residues in the CDR3. Germline CDR1 and CDR2: MNHEY and SVGAGI.

The table lists this clone with a few counts. The V and J genes are TRBV29-1 and TRBJ1-2, with D possibly being TRBD1 (5 bases). Germline V gene data show CDR1 as SQVTM and CDR2 as ANQGSEA. This CDR3 has 13 residues. Between the trimmed V and J ends, which lost 5 bases and 1 base, there was a span of 11 bases. The chain's CDR3 is CSVSQGFNYGYTF. The DNA for the CDR3 is TGCAGCGTTTCGCAGGGTTTTAACTATGGCTACACCTTC.

This clone occurred a few times. This rearrangement joins TRBV7-2 to TRBJ1-6, with D possibly matching TRBD1 (5 bases). The CDR3 length is 16 residues. From germline, CDR1 is SGHTA and CDR2 FQGNSA. The V and J ends lost 1 base and 3 bases respectively, with 10 bases between them. This CDR3 is CASSLDSGNYNSPLHF. CDR3 in DNA: TGTGCCAGCAGCTTAGATTCAGGGAACTATAATTCACCCCTCCACTTT.

The rearrangement joins TRBV5-6 to TRBJ1-6; D uncertain. Trimming removed 1 base from V and 5 bases from J, with 10 bases in between. Germline lookup yields CDR1 SGHDT and CDR2 YYEEEE. The CDR3 length is 15 residues. The CDR3 nucleotides read TGTGCCAGCAGCTTGACCAGGCCAAATAATTCACCCCTCCACTTT. This sequence encodes CASSLTRPNNSPLHF.

CDR3 in DNA: TGTGCCAGCAGCCGAGGGGGGGACTCTGCACAGCCCCAGCATTTT. This gives the protein CASSRGGDSAQPQHF. J is TRBJ1-5 and V is TRBV3-1 (or the pseudogene TRBV3-2); perhaps TRBD1 as D (6 bases). The V gene's germline CDR1 is LGHDT and CDR2 YNNKEL (reference sequence). The CDR3 runs 15 residues. V shed 4 bases and J shed 7 bases, with 17 bases lying between them.

The CDR3 reads CASSFSGWYGGNTIYF. CDR3 in DNA: TGTGCCAGCAGTTTCTCCGGGTGGTACGGAGGAAACACCATATATTTT. The genes are TRBV28 and TRBJ1-3; D gene uncertain. The germline CDR1 and CDR2 sequences are MDHEN and SYDVKM. With 3 bases removed from V and 4 bases from J, the gap between germline ends came to 16 bases. This CDR3 contains 16 residues.

This clone was seen just once. J is TRBJ1-2 and V is TRBV19; the match to TRBD1 covers 10 bases. V dropped 4 bases and J dropped 7; count of bases not matched to a gene: 9. CDR1 and CDR2 from the germline V gene are LNHDA and SQIVND (reference sequence). The CDR3 extends over 15 amino acids. DNA for the CDR3: TGTGCCAGTAGTAGACCGGGACAGGGGCTAAGTGGCTACACCTTC. It codes for CASSRPGQGLSGYTF.

This chain joins TRBV27 and TRBJ2-1, with 12 positions matching TRBD2. The CDR3 covers 14 residues. V gave up 7 bases and J gave up 4 bases; unmatched junction bases: 2. The V gene's germline CDR1 is MNHEY and CDR2 SMNVEV (reference sequence). The CDR3 bases are TGTGCCAGCACGACTAGCGGGAGATACAATGAGCAGTTCTTC. Translated, it gives CASTTSGRYNEQFF.

This clone has a handful of counts. The sample holds other DNA sequences that translate to the same CDR3. The V and J genes are TRBV28 and TRBJ2-6; a weak D match, TRBD1 (6 bases). The length of the CDR3 is 15 residues. V lost 5 bases and J lost 4, with 12 bases in between. Germline V gene lookup returns CDR1 MDHEN and CDR2 SYDVKM. The CDR3 DNA reads as TGTGCCAGCAGTCAGCACAGGGCCGGGGCCAACGTCCTGACTTTC. Protein product: CASSQHRAGANVLTF.

CDR3 loop: CASSPGTGYGYTF. The CDR3, as DNA: TGTGCCAGCTCGCCGGGGACAGGCTATGGCTACACCTTC. The chain recombines TRBV18 with TRBJ1-2; 8 positions match TRBD1. Germline values: CDR1 KGHSH, CDR2 LQKENI. The CDR3 consists of 13 residues. V dropped 6 bases and J dropped 4; count of bases not matched to a gene: 4.